The 11 T cell receptor beta chains reported below all come from one sample, sequenced in a study of OX40 agonist ivuxolimab in advanced cancers. Some clones are missing from TCRdb's copy, which holds only in-frame ones; the method was immunoSEQ multiplex PCR. The top ten hold about 11% of the sample, which has 65,000 to 80,000 clones, under 95% seen once. The input for sequencing was CD4+ or CD8+ T cells sorted from blood, taken in a trial of the OX40 agonist ivuxolimab. The source of these receptors is an adult with an advanced solid tumor such as melanoma, head and neck, liver or kidney cancer.

To note about this clone: This CDR3 is also generated by other DNA sequences in the sample. The CDR3 DNA sequence: TGTGCCAGCAGTTTAGGGGGTACCTACGAGCAGTACTTC. Encoded protein: CASSLGGTYEQYF. V usage is TRBV27 and J usage is TRBJ2-7; D is tentatively TRBD1 or TRBD2 (5 bases each). V was cut by 2 bases and J by 2 bases, with 7 bases left in between. Germline CDR1 MNHEY, CDR2 SMNVEV (reference sequence). This CDR3 region has 13 residues.

The chain couples TRBV11-1 to TRBJ2-3, with D possibly being TRBD2 (6 bases). The length of the CDR3 is 14 residues. Germline CDR1 reads SGHAT; CDR2 reads FQDESV (reference sequence). V lost 5 bases and J 2 bases, leaving 11 bases between the germline ends. CDR3 sequence: CASSRLGDTDTQYF. The CDR3 DNA reads as TGTGCCAGCAGCCGACTAGGGGACACAGATACGCAGTATTTT.

The chain uses TRBV19 and TRBJ2-7; possibly TRBD1 for D (6 bases). This CDR3 is built from 14 residues. Trimming cost V 2 bases and J 0 bases, with 8 bases left between them. Germline-derived CDR1 and CDR2 are LNHDA and SQIVND (reference sequence). The CDR3 DNA sequence: TGTGCCAGTAGTATATACAGGGACTCCTACGAGCAGTACTTC. This sequence encodes CASSIYRDSYEQYF.

The chain uses TRBV6-1 and TRBJ1-5; 9 positions match TRBD1. Germline trimming cut 1 base from V and 5 bases from J; bases unmatched to any gene: 9. The CDR3 is 17 amino acids. Germline V gene data show CDR1 as MNHNS and CDR2 as SASEGT. The CDR3 region is CASSEELGQGSYQPQHF. CDR3 bases: TGTGCCAGCAGTGAAGAATTGGGACAGGGTTCTTATCAGCCCCAGCATTTT.

This chain links TRBV7-2 with TRBJ1-1; D gene uncertain. The ends were cut back, 2 bases at V and 1 base at J, with 8 bases in the middle. The CDR3 sequence is 14 residues long. Per germline, CDR1 SGHTA and CDR2 FQGNSA. CDR3 amino acids: CASSLIAGNTEAFF. For the CDR3, the DNA is TGTGCCAGCAGCTTAATCGCGGGGAACACTGAAGCTTTCTTT.

J is TRBJ2-3 and V is TRBV9, with 10 bases aligning to TRBD2. Germline loops: CDR1 SGDLS, CDR2 YYNGEE. The V and J ends lost 4 bases and 6 bases, in that order; junction bases with no gene match: 11. The CDR3 has 16 residues. The CDR3 loop is CASSPQLAGITDTQYF. In DNA form, the CDR3 reads TGTGCCAGCAGCCCACAACTAGCGGGGATTACGGATACGCAGTATTTT.

The chain joins TRBV18 to TRBJ1-1; the D gene is possibly TRBD1 (5 bases). The CDR3 is 12 amino acids. Germline V gene sequence: CDR1 KGHSH, CDR2 LQKENI. V lost 6 bases, J lost 5 bases, and 10 bases lay in between. CDR3 DNA: TGTGCCAGCTCGCTCCAGGGTACTGAAGCTTTCTTT. Amino acids: CASSLQGTEAFF. Combining the CDR3 with reference TRBV18 and TRBJ1-1 gives the whole variable domain NAGVMQNPRHLVRRRGQEARLRCSPMKGHSHVYWYRQLPEEGLKFMVYLQKENIIDESGMPKERFSAEFPKEGPSILRIQQVVRGDSAAYFCASSLQGTEAFFGQGTRLTVV.

The chain combines TRBV6-4 with TRBJ2-1, with TRBD2 matching 10 bases. In germline, CDR1 is MRHNA, CDR2 SNTAGT. The CDR3 has 15 amino acids. The V gene end was trimmed by 6 bases and the J gene end by 7 bases; junction bases not matched to a gene: 9. CDR3 sequence (DNA): TGTGCCAGCAGCCAGGAGGGACTAGCGACAAATGAGCAGTTCTTC. Its protein is CASSQEGLATNEQFF.

V and J are TRBV6-5 and TRBJ2-7, with D possibly being TRBD2 (5 bases). Between the trimmed V and J ends, which lost 3 bases and 3 bases, there was a span of 9 bases. Germline V gives CDR1 MNHEY, CDR2 SVGAGI. This CDR3 comprises 13 residues. CDR3 sequence: CASSYSGSYEQYF. In DNA form, the CDR3 reads TGTGCCAGCAGTTATTCGGGGAGCTACGAGCAGTACTTC.

V gene TRBV6-5 combines with J gene TRBJ1-5; D is ambiguous. CDR1 and CDR2 from the germline V gene are MNHEY and SVGAGI. V was pared by 5 bases and J by 4 bases, with 12 bases between. The CDR3 has 14 residues. DNA of the CDR3: TGTGCCAGCAGTACGGGTATGATAAATCAGCCCCAGCATTTT. Encoded protein: CASSTGMINQPQHF.

The gene calls are TRBV27 and TRBJ1-2; D is ambiguous. From germline, CDR1 is MNHEY and CDR2 SMNVEV (reference sequence). This CDR3 spans 14 amino acids. V was clipped by 3 bases and J by 5 bases, with 13 bases between them. The CDR3 loop is CASSFVATGYGYTF. CDR3 DNA sequence: TGTGCCAGCAGTTTTGTCGCGACCGGGTATGGCTACACCTTC.